The clone carrying this T cell receptor (beta chain) was found a few times. What it binds is unknown. The sample originates from a study of T-cell memory formation after mild COVID-19. Study in general: Clustering of TCRs was largely donor specific. Findings and caveats of the study: The authors left the SARS-CoV-2 specificity of second-wave clones peaking on day 37 unconfirmed. CD4+ contracting clones were mainly CM and EM; CD8+ ones, EMRA.

There are 15 residues in the CDR3. Losses at the gene ends were 0 bases for V and 3 bases for J; bases not matched to a gene: 2. Germline CDR1 is LGHNA and CDR2 is YSLEER. After 5'RACE with constant-segment primers, TCR alpha and TCR beta cDNA libraries carrying sample barcodes and UMIs were obtained. TCRdb passed the 5' RACE reads through MiXCR, listing each CDR3 protein once. The sample lists nearly 110,000 distinct CDR3 sequences, about 17% occurring once. Sequences were obtained from PBMCs or a T cell subset sorted from them (not recorded which). This sequence joins TRBV4-3 and TRBJ2-1; 7 bases are shared with TRBD2. This receptor was taken from an adult woman who had mild COVID-19 (a few samples of this study predate the infection). Cell type and time point are not known. CDR3 sequence reads: CASSQEGGFYNEQFF. The CDR3 DNA is TGCGCCAGCAGCCAAGAGGGGGGGTTCTACAATGAGCAGTTCTTC.